The 24 T cell receptor beta chains reported below all come from one sample, sequenced in a study of blood T cell repertoires in COVID-19. TCRdb's copy holds only in-frame clones and misses some; the assay was immunoSEQ multiplex PCR. This sample has 250,000 to 300,000 clones, with roughly 88% found just once. Sample: PBMCs or T cells enriched from blood (not recorded which). These receptors all stem from a woman between 50 and 59 years old who had recovered from COVID-19.

This clone was counted between two and nine times. This sequence joins TRBV4-1 and TRBJ2-2; TRBD2 matches 14 bases. The germline CDR1 and CDR2 sequences are MGHRA and YSYEKL. V lost 4 bases, J lost 0 bases, and 10 bases stayed unmatched. The CDR3 is made up of 20 amino acids. The CDR3 DNA is TGCGCCAGCAGCCCCCTGGGCAGGGGACTAGCGGGAGCGAACACCGGGGAGCTGTTTTTT. Amino acids: CASSPLGRGLAGANTGELFF.

The chain joins TRBV7-2 to TRBJ1-2; tentatively, D is TRBD1 (5 bases). The CDR3 covers 13 residues. Trimming pared 5 bases from V and 3 bases from J, leaving 10 bases between. CDR1 and CDR2 from the germline V gene are SGHTA and FQGNSA. CDR3 in amino acids: CASSQGTYYGYTF. CDR3 coding DNA: TGTGCCAGCAGCCAGGGTACCTACTATGGCTACACCTTC.

V gene TRBV28 combines with J gene TRBJ2-2; D not resolved. The CDR3 spans 13 residues. CDR1 MDHEN and CDR2 SYDVKM come from the germline V gene. Trimming shortened V by 5 bases and J by 6 bases, and 10 bases separated the two germline ends. The CDR3: CASSPPPAGELFF. Written as DNA, the CDR3 is TGTGCCAGCAGTCCCCCCCCTGCCGGGGAGCTGTTTTTT.

The V call is TRBV3-1 (or the pseudogene TRBV3-2), the J call TRBJ2-7, with 9 bases identical to TRBD2. The CDR3 runs to 20 residues. CDR1 and CDR2 (germline): LGHDT, YNNKEL (reference sequence). J was trimmed by 2 bases and V by 3 bases; bases with no gene match: 20. CDR3 DNA: TGTGCCAGCAGCCAGCCACCCGGCGCTAGCGGGACCCGGAGGGCCTACGAGCAGTACTTC. Translation: CASSQPPGASGTRRAYEQYF.

The rearrangement links TRBV6-5 to TRBJ1-1; 7 bases are shared with TRBD1. CDR3 size: 14 residues. CDR1 MNHEY and CDR2 SVGAGI come from the germline V gene. Germline trimming cut 6 bases from V and 5 bases from J; bases unmatched to any gene: 9. In DNA form, the CDR3 reads TGTGCCAGCAGCCCGACAGGGTTTCGGACTGAAGCTTTCTTT. Translation: CASSPTGFRTEAFF.

This chain uses TRBV19 with TRBJ1-2; 7 nucleotides match TRBD1. The V and J ends lost 5 bases and 8 bases, in that order; junction bases with no gene match: 14. CDR1 LNHDA and CDR2 SQIVND come from the germline V gene (reference sequence). CDR3 length equals 15 residues. CDR3 sequence (DNA): TGTGCCAGTAGTCCGGCCCAACAGGGGTCCTACGGCTACACCTTC. Its protein is CASSPAQQGSYGYTF.

V is TRBV6-5 and J is TRBJ2-7; weak D call: TRBD2 (6 bases). Trimming stripped 6 bases from V and 0 bases from J, with 15 bases between. CDR3 length equals 15 residues. The germline CDR1 and CDR2 sequences are MNHEY and SVGAGI. The CDR3 sequence is CASRKDYPSSYEQYF. Here the CDR3 DNA reads TGTGCCAGCAGAAAGGACTACCCGAGCTCCTACGAGCAGTACTTC.

The chain employs TRBV3-1 (or the pseudogene TRBV3-2) and TRBJ2-1; TRBD2 matches at 15 bases. With 5 bases clipped from V and 9 bases from J, the junction kept 5 bases outside the gene matches. The CDR3 contains 15 residues. Looked up from germline, CDR1 is LGHDT and CDR2 is YNNKEL (reference sequence). The DNA for the CDR3 is TGTGCCAGCAGCTGGACTAGCGGGAGGGCCGCTGAGCAGTTCTTC. Its protein product is CASSWTSGRAAEQFF.

The chain joins TRBV5-8 to TRBJ1-2, with unresolved D. V dropped 4 bases and J dropped 4 bases, with 8 bases sitting between them. The CDR3 has 12 residues. The germline gives CDR1 SGHTS, CDR2 YDEGEE. CDR3 bases: TGTGCCAGCAGCGCCTCAGGCTATGGCTACACCTTC. Translating it yields CASSASGYGYTF.

The rearrangement joins TRBV13 to TRBJ1-1; the match to TRBD1 covers 8 bases. The CDR3 has 17 residues. V was pared by 5 bases and J by 1 base, with 12 bases of the junction left unmatched. Germline lookup yields CDR1 PRHDT and CDR2 FYEKMQ (reference sequence). CDR3 protein: CASSLGTGLSQNTEAFF. The CDR3 nucleotides are TGTGCCAGCAGCCTGGGGACAGGATTATCTCAGAACACTGAAGCTTTCTTT.

The chain employs TRBV5-1 and TRBJ2-3, with D perhaps matching TRBD2 (6 bases). The CDR3 extends over 14 amino acids. Germline V gene data show CDR1 as SGHRS and CDR2 as YFSETQ. Deletions cut 4 bases from V and 0 bases from J, with 9 bases between. The CDR3 DNA reads TGCGCCAGCAGCGTTAGCGGAAGCACAGATACGCAGTATTTT. It is translated as CASSVSGSTDTQYF.

The chain combines TRBV29-1 with TRBJ2-7; 11 bases line up with TRBD1. CDR1 is SQVTM and CDR2 is ANQGSEA in the germline V gene. The CDR3 has 12 residues. V trimming: 6 bases; J trimming: 9 bases; junction bases outside the gene matches: 7. CDR3 nucleotide sequence: TGCAGCGTCCGGGACAGGGGGATCGGGCAGTACTTC. Protein sequence: CSVRDRGIGQYF.

The rearrangement links TRBV15 to TRBJ1-5; tentatively, D is TRBD1 (5 bases). With 3 bases removed from V and 5 bases from J, the gap between germline ends came to 11 bases. The germline V gene encodes CDR1 LNHNV and CDR2 YYDKDF (reference sequence). The CDR3 is 14 amino acids. The chain's CDR3 is CATSSSRGDQPQHF. CDR3 in DNA: TGTGCCACCAGCAGCAGCCGGGGGGATCAGCCCCAGCATTTT.

This clone appeared a single time. The chain has TRBV12-3 or TRBV12-4 and TRBJ1-2; TRBD1 matches at 7 bases. With 3 bases clipped from V and 8 bases from J, the junction kept 3 bases outside the gene matches. The CDR3 is 12 amino acids. CDR3 residues: CASSFHRGGYTF. The DNA of the CDR3 is TGTGCCAGCAGTTTCCACAGGGGCGGCTACACCTTC.

The V call is TRBV7-2, the J call TRBJ2-5; D may be TRBD2 (5 bases). CDR1 is SGHTA, CDR2 FQGNSA, per germline. The CDR3 sequence is 13 residues long. V dropped 6 bases and J dropped 2 bases, with 10 bases sitting between them. The CDR3 DNA follows: TGTGCCAGCAGACCAAGCGGACAAGAGACCCAGTACTTC. It translates to CASRPSGQETQYF.

Only one count was recorded for this clone. V and J are TRBV18 and TRBJ2-1; D is undetermined. Germline lookup yields CDR1 KGHSH and CDR2 LQKENI. The CDR3 is made up of 11 amino acids. The V gene lost 3 bases and the J gene lost 7 bases, with 4 bases spanning the gap. The CDR3 nucleotides read TGTGCCAGCTCACCCCTTAATGAGCAGTTCTTC. Amino acid sequence: CASSPLNEQFF.

This clone was detected only once. The chain uses TRBV24-1 and TRBJ2-7; 7 nucleotides align to TRBD2. V lost 4 bases and J lost 3; bases outside the gene matches: 11. The CDR3 extends over 16 amino acids. Per the germline V gene, CDR1 is KGHDR and CDR2 is SFDVKD. In DNA, the CDR3 is TGTGCCACCAGTGAAGGTACTAGCGTACCCTTCTACGAGCAGTACTTC. Translation: CATSEGTSVPFYEQYF.

Here the CDR3 DNA reads TGCGCCAGCAGCCGAACAGGGGGCTGGGACACCATATATTTT. It is translated as CASSRTGGWDTIYF. The genes are TRBV4-1 and TRBJ1-3; 9 nucleotides align to TRBD1. V gave up 4 bases and J gave up 8 bases; unmatched junction bases: 6. The CDR3 loop spans 14 amino acids. In germline, CDR1 is MGHRA, CDR2 YSYEKL.

Written as DNA, the CDR3 is TGTGCCAGCAGAGAAACTAGCGGGAGGTCCTACGAGCAGTACTTC. Its translation is CASRETSGRSYEQYF. The V call is TRBV2, the J call TRBJ2-7; 12 nucleotides align to TRBD2. CDR1 is SNHLY and CDR2 is FYNNEI in the germline V gene. The ends lost 6 bases at V and 1 base at J; junction bases unmatched: 4. CDR3 length equals 15 residues.

The sample holds one count of this clone. The V call is TRBV25-1, the J call TRBJ2-7; 11 bases match TRBD2. The CDR3 loop spans 15 amino acids. The V segment lost 2 bases and the J segment 3 bases; nucleotides outside the gene matches: 3. The germline gives CDR1 MGHDK, CDR2 SYGVNS. CDR3 in amino acids: CASSELAGGFYEQYF. The CDR3 DNA follows: TGTGCCAGCAGTGAACTAGCGGGAGGTTTCTACGAGCAGTACTTC.

The V call is TRBV18, the J call TRBJ2-3; D not resolved. V was clipped by 3 bases and J by 2 bases, with 6 bases between them. This CDR3 contains 13 residues. The germline gives CDR1 KGHSH, CDR2 LQKENI. The CDR3 here is CASSPPFTDTQYF. CDR3 DNA: TGTGCCAGCTCACCTCCATTCACAGATACGCAGTATTTT.

This clone was seen a single time. The chain combines TRBV27 with TRBJ2-1; 13 bases match TRBD2. Germline V gene data show CDR1 as MNHEY and CDR2 as SMNVEV (reference sequence). The CDR3 runs 17 residues. Trimming removed 6 bases from V and 10 bases from J; junction bases left unmatched: 15. CDR3 residues: CASRQSLAGGRVKEQFF. CDR3 in DNA: TGTGCCAGCAGGCAATCACTAGCGGGAGGGCGGGTCAAAGAGCAGTTCTTC.

This CDR3 is CASSFGGGSARTGELFF. The CDR3, as DNA: TGTGCCAGCAGTTTTGGGGGGGGGTCGGCCCGCACCGGGGAGCTGTTTTTT. The chain recombines TRBV27 with TRBJ2-2, with TRBD2 identical over 7 bases. The CDR3 runs 17 residues. Germline loops: CDR1 MNHEY, CDR2 SMNVEV (reference sequence). The J segment lost 4 bases and the V segment lost 3 bases, leaving 11 bases of the junction unmatched.

The CDR3 reads CASRTGASYEQYF. The CDR3, as DNA: TGTGCCAGCAGGACAGGAGCATCCTACGAGCAGTACTTC. The chain joins TRBV12-3 or TRBV12-4 to TRBJ2-7, with a tentative D call TRBD1 (6 bases). Trimming took off 6 bases at V and 1 base at J, with 10 bases between the two ends. The CDR3 contains 13 residues.